This T cell receptor (beta chain) was profiled in a study of cytomegalovirus exposure and HLA in healthy donors. Study as a whole: Genetic ancestry analysis placed around four fifths of the 400 or so donors that were genotyped in the Caucasian-associated cluster. Findings of the study overall: A list of 150 or so TCR beta chains associated with cytomegalovirus was given.

With regard to this clone: Its antigen is currently unknown.

The PCR was carried out with 60 Vbeta primers and 13 Jbeta primers. Sequenced by immunoSEQ multiplex PCR; TCRdb stores in-frame clones only, minus some. Seen here are about 140,000 clones, 65% to 85% observed once, and the top ten hold 3.5% to 5%. Germline assignment: CDR1 ENHRY and CDR2 SYGVKD. The length of the CDR3 is 14 residues. V was shortened by 0 bases and J by 1 base, with 6 bases between the two germline ends. Each donor was healthy, and each was a bone marrow donor. Nominal health characterized the donors when sampled, though unrecorded immune exposures were likely. The receptor was isolated from a male donor in good health and CMV-seronegative. Source material: PBMCs. The rearrangement links TRBV10-3 to TRBJ1-1, with D unclear. In nucleotides, the CDR3 is TGTGCCATCAGTGAGTCCCCAGGGAACACTGAAGCTTTCTTT. Translated: CAISESPGNTEAFF.